The 11 T cell receptor beta chains below all came from one sample that was sequenced in a study of control samples from healthy donors and cancer patients. Generated by immunoSEQ multiplex PCR, the TCRdb table keeps only in-frame clones and is missing some. The sample includes some 130,000 clones, 90% of them seen just once. The sample taken for sequencing was blood. These TCRs come from a man aged 35 to 55 in good health.

The table lists this clone with a count of one. The chain is built from TRBV10-2 and TRBJ1-1, with 9 positions matching TRBD1. Germline V gene data show CDR1 as WSHSY and CDR2 as SAAADI. The CDR3 runs 14 residues. The J segment lost 5 bases and the V segment lost 2 bases, leaving 3 bases of the junction unmatched. The CDR3 sequence: CASSERGQGTEAFF. The CDR3 nucleotides are TGCGCCAGCAGTGAGCGAGGACAGGGGACTGAAGCTTTCTTT.

The CDR3 DNA reads TGTGCCAGCAGTTTATGGGAGGCGAGTAGGAGGGATACGCAGTATTTT. This codes for CASSLWEASRRDTQYF. The chain links TRBV28 to TRBJ2-3; tentatively, D is TRBD2 (5 bases). Germline V gene lookup returns CDR1 MDHEN and CDR2 SYDVKM. The CDR3 loop spans 16 amino acids. V was pared by 0 bases and J by 6 bases, with 16 bases between. Variable domain in full (rest from reference TRBV28 and TRBJ2-3): DVKVTQSSRYLVKRTGEKVFLECVQDMDHENMFWYRQDPGLGLRLIYFSYDVKMKEKGDIPEGYSVSREKKERFSLILESASTNQTSMYLCASSLWEASRRDTQYFGPGTRLTVL.

The V call is TRBV7-3, the J call TRBJ2-1, with D perhaps matching TRBD2 (5 bases). CDR3 length: 15 amino acids. The V end lost 5 bases, the J end lost 4 bases, and 15 bases lay between the germline ends. Germline lookup yields CDR1 SGHTA and CDR2 FQGTGA. The CDR3 bases are TGTGCCAGCAGCCCGTTTCTCGGGAAATACAATGAGCAGTTCTTC. It is translated as CASSPFLGKYNEQFF.

The chain carries TRBV12-3 or TRBV12-4 and TRBJ2-7; D gene ambiguous. The CDR3 consists of 12 residues. The V end lost 6 bases, the J end lost 3 bases, and 9 bases lay between the germline ends. The CDR3 DNA sequence: TGTGCCAGCAGCCGTGGGTTCTACGAGCAGTACTTC. Translation gives CASSRGFYEQYF.

The rearrangement uses TRBV18 and TRBJ1-1, with D hard to call. V was trimmed by 5 bases and J by 2 bases, leaving 18 bases between them. Looked up from germline, CDR1 is KGHSH and CDR2 is LQKENI. There are 16 residues in the CDR3. The DNA for the CDR3 is TGTGCCAGCTCAGAGTCGGCAGGATACCTCAACACTGAAGCTTTCTTT. Residues: CASSESAGYLNTEAFF.

The V call is TRBV6-5, the J call TRBJ2-2, with no clear D. The germline V gene has CDR1 MNHEY and CDR2 SVGAGI. CDR3 length equals 12 residues. Trimming shortened V by 7 bases and J by 1 base, and 4 bases separated the two germline ends. Here the CDR3 reads CASNRNTGELFF. CDR3 bases: TGTGCCAGCAATAGGAACACCGGGGAGCTGTTTTTT.

The V and J genes are TRBV6-6 and TRBJ1-2; tentative D call: TRBD1 (5 bases). The CDR3 totals 14 residues. V shed 2 bases and J shed 4 bases, with 11 bases lying between them. CDR1 is MNHNY and CDR2 is SVGAGI in the germline V gene (reference sequence). CDR3 in DNA: TGTGCCAGCAGTTACCAAACGGGGCTCTATGGCTACACCTTC. Encoded protein: CASSYQTGLYGYTF.

The CDR3 is CASSLTGGLDTQYF. As DNA, the CDR3 is TGTGCCAGCAGTTTAACGGGGGGGTTGGATACGCAGTATTTT. The chain combines TRBV27 with TRBJ2-3, with TRBD2 identical over 8 bases. Trimming removed 2 bases from V and 6 bases from J; junction bases left unmatched: 4. The CDR3 is 14 residues long. Germline values: CDR1 MNHEY, CDR2 SMNVEV (reference sequence).

V gene TRBV7-9 combines with J gene TRBJ2-3, with D maybe TRBD1 (5 bases). V was trimmed by 3 bases and J by 7 bases, leaving 11 bases between them. CDR3 length: 13 residues. The V gene's germline CDR1 is SEHNR and CDR2 FQNEAQ (reference sequence). CDR3 protein: CASSFAQGHTQYF. CDR3 in DNA: TGTGCCAGCAGCTTTGCCCAGGGTCATACGCAGTATTTT.

The chain has TRBV5-6 and TRBJ1-3; no reliable D call. This CDR3 contains 17 residues. Germline-derived CDR1 and CDR2 are SGHDT and YYEEEE. V was trimmed by 4 bases and J by 0 bases, leaving 17 bases between them. CDR3 bases: TGTGCCAGCAGCCCCACTCTGGACCGAGACTCTGGAAACACCATATATTTT. This translates into CASSPTLDRDSGNTIYF. Variable domain in full (rest from reference TRBV5-6 and TRBJ1-3): DAGVTQSPTHLIKTRGQQVTLRCSPKSGHDTVSWYQQALGQGPQFIFQYYEEEERQRGNFPDRFSGHQFPNYSSELNVNALLLGDSALYLCASSPTLDRDSGNTIYFGEGSWLTVV.

This clone has a single count. V is TRBV2 and J is TRBJ1-1; 8 bases match TRBD1. Per germline, CDR1 SNHLY and CDR2 FYNNEI. The length of the CDR3 is 14 residues. V was pared by 7 bases and J by 4 bases, with 8 bases of the junction left unmatched. The CDR3 nucleotides are TGTGCCAGCAATTTCGACAGGGGAGGCACTGAAGCTTTCTTT. It yields the protein CASNFDRGGTEAFF.